The present entry profiles one T cell receptor (beta chain) with its context. The record originates from a study of blood T cell repertoires in COVID-19. Overall study: There were acute and convalescent COVID-19 samples, and they came from the United States, Italy and Spain.

The CDR3 is made up of 16 amino acids. CDR1 is SGHDT and CDR2 is YYEEEE in the germline V gene. V lost 0 bases to trimming and J lost 2 bases, with 14 bases between them. Authors' analysis steps: Amplification of reference gene primers provided the estimated nucleated cell counts. Repertoires were generated with immunoSEQ multiplex PCR, while TCRdb's copy carries only in-frame clones and drops some. V and J calls and clone size come straight from that table; D and trimming were deduced from the DNA. This sample has over 250,000 clones, with approximately 85% found just once. Specimen: peripheral blood. This TCR was sampled from a man in his fifties with active or convalescent COVID-19. The chain links TRBV5-6 to TRBJ1-2; maybe TRBD1 (6 bases). The CDR3 nucleotides are TGTGCCAGCAGCTTGGTGGAACAGGGTGGGAACTATGGCTACACCTTC. Amino acid sequence: CASSLVEQGGNYGYTF.